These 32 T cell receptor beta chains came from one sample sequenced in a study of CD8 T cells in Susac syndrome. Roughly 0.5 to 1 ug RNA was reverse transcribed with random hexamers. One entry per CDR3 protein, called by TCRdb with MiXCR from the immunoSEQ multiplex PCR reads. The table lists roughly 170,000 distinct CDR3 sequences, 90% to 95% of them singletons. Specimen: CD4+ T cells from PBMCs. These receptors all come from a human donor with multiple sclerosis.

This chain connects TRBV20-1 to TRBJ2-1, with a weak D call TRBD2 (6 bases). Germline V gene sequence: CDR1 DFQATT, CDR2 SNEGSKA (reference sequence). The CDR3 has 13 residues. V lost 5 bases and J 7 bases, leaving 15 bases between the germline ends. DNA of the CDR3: TGCAGTGCTCCCCGGGACTTCGGGAATGAGCAGTTCTTC. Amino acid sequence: CSAPRDFGNEQFF.

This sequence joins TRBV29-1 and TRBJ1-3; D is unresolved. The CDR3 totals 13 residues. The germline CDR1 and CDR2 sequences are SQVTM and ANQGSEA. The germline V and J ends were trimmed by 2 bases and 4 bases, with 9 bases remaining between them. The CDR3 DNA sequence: TGCAGCGTTGAATTCGGGTTCGGAAACACCATATATTTT. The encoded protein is CSVEFGFGNTIYF.

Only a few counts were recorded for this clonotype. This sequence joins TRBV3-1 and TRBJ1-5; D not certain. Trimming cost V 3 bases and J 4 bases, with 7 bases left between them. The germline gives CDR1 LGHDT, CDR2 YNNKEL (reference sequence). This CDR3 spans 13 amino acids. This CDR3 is CASSQGENQPQHF. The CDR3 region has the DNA TGTGCCAGCAGCCAGGGTGAGAATCAGCCCCAGCATTTT.

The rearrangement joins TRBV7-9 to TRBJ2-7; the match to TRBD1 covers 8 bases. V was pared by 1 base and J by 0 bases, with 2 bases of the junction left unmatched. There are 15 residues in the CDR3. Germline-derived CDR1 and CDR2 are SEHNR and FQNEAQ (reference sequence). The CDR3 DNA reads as TGTGCCAGCAGCTTAGGACAGGGGATCTCCTACGAGCAGTACTTC. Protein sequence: CASSLGQGISYEQYF.

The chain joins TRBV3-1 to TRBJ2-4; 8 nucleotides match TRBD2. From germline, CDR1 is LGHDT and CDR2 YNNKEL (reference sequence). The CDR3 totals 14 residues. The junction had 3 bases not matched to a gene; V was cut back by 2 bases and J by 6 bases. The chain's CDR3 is CASSQPGGVNIQYF. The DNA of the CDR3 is TGTGCCAGCAGCCAACCGGGAGGGGTAAACATTCAGTACTTC.

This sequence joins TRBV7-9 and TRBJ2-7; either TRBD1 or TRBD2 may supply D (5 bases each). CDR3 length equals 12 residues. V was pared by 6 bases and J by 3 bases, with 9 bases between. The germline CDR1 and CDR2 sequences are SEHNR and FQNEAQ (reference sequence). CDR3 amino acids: CASRGDHYEQYF. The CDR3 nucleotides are TGTGCCAGCAGGGGGGACCACTACGAGCAGTACTTC. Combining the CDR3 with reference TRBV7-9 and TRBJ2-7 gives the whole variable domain DTGVSQNPRHKITKRGQNVTFRCDPISEHNRLYWYRQTLGQGPEFLTYFQNEAQLEKSRLLSDRFSAERPKGSFSTLEIQRTEQGDSAMYLCASRGDHYEQYFGPGTRLTVT.

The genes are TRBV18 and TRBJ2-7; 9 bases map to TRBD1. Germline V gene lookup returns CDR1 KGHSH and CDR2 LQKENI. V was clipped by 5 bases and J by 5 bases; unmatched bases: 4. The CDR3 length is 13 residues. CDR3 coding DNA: TGTGCCAGCTCATCCGGGACAGGGAACGAGCAGTACTTC. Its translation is CASSSGTGNEQYF.

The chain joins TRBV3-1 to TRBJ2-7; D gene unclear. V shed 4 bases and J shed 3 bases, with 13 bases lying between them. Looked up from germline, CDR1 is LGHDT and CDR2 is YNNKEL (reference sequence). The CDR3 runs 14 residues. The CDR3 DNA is TGTGCCAGCAGCCCTTCTGGCAGTGGCTACGAGCAGTACTTC. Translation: CASSPSGSGYEQYF.

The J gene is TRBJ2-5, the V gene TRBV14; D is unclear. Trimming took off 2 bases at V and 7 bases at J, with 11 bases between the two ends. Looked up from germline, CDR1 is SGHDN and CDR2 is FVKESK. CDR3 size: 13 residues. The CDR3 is CASSQSTATTQYF. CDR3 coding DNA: TGTGCCAGCAGCCAATCGACTGCCACGACCCAGTACTTC.

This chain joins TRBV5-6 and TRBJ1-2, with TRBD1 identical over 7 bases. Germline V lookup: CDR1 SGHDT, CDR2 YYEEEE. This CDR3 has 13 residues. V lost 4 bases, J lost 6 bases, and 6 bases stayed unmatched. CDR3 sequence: CASSLDRFNGYTF. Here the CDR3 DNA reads TGTGCCAGCAGCCTGGACAGGTTCAATGGCTACACCTTC.

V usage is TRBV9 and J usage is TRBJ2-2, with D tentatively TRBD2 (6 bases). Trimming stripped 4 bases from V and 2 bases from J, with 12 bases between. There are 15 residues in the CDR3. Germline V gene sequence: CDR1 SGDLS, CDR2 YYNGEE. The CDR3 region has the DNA TGTGCCAGCAGCTCAACGGGGGACAACACCGGGGAGCTGTTTTTT. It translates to CASSSTGDNTGELFF.

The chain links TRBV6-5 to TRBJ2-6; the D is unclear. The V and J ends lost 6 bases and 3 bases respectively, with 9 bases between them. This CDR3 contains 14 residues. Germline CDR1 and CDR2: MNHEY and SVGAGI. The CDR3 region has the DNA TGTGCCAGCAGGGCTGAGTTTGGGGCCAACGTCCTGACTTTC. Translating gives CASRAEFGANVLTF.

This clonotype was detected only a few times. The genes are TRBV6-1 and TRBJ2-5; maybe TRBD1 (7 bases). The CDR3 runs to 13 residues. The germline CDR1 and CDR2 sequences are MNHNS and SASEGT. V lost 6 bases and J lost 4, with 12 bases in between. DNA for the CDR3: TGTGCCAGCAGGACCCAGGGGGGAGAGACCCAGTACTTC. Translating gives CASRTQGGETQYF.

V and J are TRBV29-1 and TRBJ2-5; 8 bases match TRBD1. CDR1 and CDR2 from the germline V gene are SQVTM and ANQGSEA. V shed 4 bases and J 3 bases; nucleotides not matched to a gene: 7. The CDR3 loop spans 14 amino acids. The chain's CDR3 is CSVGAGGVKETQYF. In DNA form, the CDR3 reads TGCAGCGTTGGAGCAGGGGGCGTGAAAGAGACCCAGTACTTC.

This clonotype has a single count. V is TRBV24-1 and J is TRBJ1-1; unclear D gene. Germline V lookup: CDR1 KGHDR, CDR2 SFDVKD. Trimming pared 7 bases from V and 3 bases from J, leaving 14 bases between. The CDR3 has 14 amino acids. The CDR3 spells CATRGLGGDTEAFF. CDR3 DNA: TGTGCCACCAGGGGCCTTGGAGGAGACACTGAAGCTTTCTTT.

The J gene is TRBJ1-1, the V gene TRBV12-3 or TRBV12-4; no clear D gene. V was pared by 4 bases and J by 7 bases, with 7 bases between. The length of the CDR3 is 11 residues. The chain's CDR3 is CASSYHDEAFF. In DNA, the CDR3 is TGTGCCAGCAGTTACCACGATGAAGCTTTCTTT.

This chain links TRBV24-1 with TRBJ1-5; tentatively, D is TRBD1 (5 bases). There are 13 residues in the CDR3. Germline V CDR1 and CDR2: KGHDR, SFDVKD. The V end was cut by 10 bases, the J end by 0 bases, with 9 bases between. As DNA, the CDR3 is TGTGCCACGGGACTTAATAGCAATCAGCCCCAGCATTTT. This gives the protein CATGLNSNQPQHF.

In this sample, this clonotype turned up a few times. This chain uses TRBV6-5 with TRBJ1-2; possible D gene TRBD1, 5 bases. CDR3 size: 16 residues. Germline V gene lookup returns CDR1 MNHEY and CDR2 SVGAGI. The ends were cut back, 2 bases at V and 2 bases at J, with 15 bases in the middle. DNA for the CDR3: TGTGCCAGCAGTTACCTCCCGGGACGGATAAACTATGGCTACACCTTC. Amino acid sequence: CASSYLPGRINYGYTF.

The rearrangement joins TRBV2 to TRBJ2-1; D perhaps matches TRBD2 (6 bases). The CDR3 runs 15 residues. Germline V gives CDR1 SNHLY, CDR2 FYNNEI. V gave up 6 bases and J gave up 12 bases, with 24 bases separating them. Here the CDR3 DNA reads TGTGCCAGCAGGGCCGCGGGGACCCGCGACGACGGGCAGTTCTTC. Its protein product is CASRAAGTRDDGQFF.

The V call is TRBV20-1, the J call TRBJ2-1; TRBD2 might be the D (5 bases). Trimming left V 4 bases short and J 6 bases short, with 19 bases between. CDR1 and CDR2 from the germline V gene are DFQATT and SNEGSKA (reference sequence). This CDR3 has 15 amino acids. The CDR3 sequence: CSATGGSPRGNEQFF. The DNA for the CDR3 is TGCAGTGCTACCGGAGGTAGTCCCCGAGGCAATGAGCAGTTCTTC.

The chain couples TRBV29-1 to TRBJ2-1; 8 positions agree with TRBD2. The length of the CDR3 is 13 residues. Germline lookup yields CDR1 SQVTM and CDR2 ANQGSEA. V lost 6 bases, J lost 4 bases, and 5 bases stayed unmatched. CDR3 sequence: CSVAEREYNEQFF. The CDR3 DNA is TGCAGCGTCGCGGAGCGGGAGTACAATGAGCAGTTCTTC.

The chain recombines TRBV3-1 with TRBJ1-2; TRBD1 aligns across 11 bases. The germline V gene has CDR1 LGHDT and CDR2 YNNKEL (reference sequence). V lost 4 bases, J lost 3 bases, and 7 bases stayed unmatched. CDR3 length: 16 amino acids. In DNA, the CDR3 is TGTGCCAGCAGCCCCTACGAGGGACAGGGGGACTATGGCTACACCTTC. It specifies CASSPYEGQGDYGYTF. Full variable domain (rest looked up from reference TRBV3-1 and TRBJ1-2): DTAVSQTPKYLVTQMGNDKSIKCEQNLGHDTMYWYKQDSKKFLKIMFSYNNKELIINETVPNRFSPKSPDKAHLNLHINSLELGDSAVYFCASSPYEGQGDYGYTFGSGTRLTVV.

This CDR3 reads CASSPLTGPGNTIYF. CDR3 in DNA: TGTGCCAGCAGCCCCCTGACGGGGCCAGGAAACACCATATATTTT. J is TRBJ1-3 and V is TRBV9; TRBD1 might be the D (5 bases). The CDR3 spans 15 residues. V dropped 4 bases and J dropped 4 bases, with 15 bases sitting between them. Per germline, CDR1 SGDLS and CDR2 YYNGEE. Full variable domain (missing parts from reference TRBV9 and TRBJ1-3): DSGVTQTPKHLITATGQRVTLRCSPRSGDLSVYWYQQSLDQGLQFLIQYYNGEERAKGNILERFSAQQFPDLHSELNLSSLELGDSALYFCASSPLTGPGNTIYFGEGSWLTVV.

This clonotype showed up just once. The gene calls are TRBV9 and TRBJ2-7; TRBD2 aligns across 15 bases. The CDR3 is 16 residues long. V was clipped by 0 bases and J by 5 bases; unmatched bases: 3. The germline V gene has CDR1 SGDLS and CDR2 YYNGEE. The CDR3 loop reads CASSVGTSGGGHEQYF. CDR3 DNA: TGTGCCAGCAGCGTAGGGACTAGCGGGGGGGGCCACGAGCAGTACTTC. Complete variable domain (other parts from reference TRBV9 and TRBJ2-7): DSGVTQTPKHLITATGQRVTLRCSPRSGDLSVYWYQQSLDQGLQFLIQYYNGEERAKGNILERFSAQQFPDLHSELNLSSLELGDSALYFCASSVGTSGGGHEQYFGPGTRLTVT.

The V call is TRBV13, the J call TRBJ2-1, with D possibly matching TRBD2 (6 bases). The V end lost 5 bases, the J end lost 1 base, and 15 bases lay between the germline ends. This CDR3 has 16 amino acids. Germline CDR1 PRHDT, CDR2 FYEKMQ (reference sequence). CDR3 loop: CASSGPRGRSYNEQFF. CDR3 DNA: TGTGCCAGCAGCGGACCGCGGGGCCGATCCTACAATGAGCAGTTCTTC. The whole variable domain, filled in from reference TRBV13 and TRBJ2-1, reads AAGVIQSPRHLIKEKRETATLKCYPIPRHDTVYWYQQGPGQDPQFLISFYEKMQSDKGSIPDRFSAQQFSDYHSELNMSSLELGDSALYFCASSGPRGRSYNEQFFGPGTRLTVL.

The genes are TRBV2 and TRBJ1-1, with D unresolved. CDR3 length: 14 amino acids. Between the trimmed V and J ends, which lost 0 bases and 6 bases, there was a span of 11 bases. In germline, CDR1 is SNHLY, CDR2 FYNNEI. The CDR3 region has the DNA TGTGCCAGCAGTGAAGCGCTTGTAGGGTCTGAAGCTTTCTTT. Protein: CASSEALVGSEAFF.

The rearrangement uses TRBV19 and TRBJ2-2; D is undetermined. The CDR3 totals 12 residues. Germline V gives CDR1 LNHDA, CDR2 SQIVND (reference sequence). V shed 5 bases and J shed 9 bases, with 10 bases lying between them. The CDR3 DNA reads TGTGCCAGTAGTGCCTCGGTCCGGGAGCTGTTTTTT. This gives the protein CASSASVRELFF.

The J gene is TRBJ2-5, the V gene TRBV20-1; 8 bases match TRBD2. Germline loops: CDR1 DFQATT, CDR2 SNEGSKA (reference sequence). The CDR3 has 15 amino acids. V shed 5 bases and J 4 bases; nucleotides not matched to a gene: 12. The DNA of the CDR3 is TGCAGTGCTCCTCCCAGCGGGAGCGGGCGAGAGACCCAGTACTTC. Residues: CSAPPSGSGRETQYF.

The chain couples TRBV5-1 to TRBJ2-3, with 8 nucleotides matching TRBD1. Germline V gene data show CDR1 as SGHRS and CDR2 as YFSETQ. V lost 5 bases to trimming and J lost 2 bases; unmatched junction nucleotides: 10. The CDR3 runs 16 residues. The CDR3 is CASSSRDRGPTDTQYF. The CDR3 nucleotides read TGCGCCAGCAGTTCGCGCGACAGGGGCCCCACAGATACGCAGTATTTT.

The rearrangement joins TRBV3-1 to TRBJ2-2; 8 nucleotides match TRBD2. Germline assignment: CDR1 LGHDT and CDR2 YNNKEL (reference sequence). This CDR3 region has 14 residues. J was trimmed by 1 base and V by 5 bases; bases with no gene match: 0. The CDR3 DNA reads TGTGCCAGCAGCACTAGCGGGAACACCGGGGAGCTGTTTTTT. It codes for CASSTSGNTGELFF.

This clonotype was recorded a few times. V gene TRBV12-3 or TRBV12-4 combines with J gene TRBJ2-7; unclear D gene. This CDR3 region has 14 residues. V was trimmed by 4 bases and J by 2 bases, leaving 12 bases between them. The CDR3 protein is CASSSQTGPYEQYF. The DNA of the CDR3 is TGTGCCAGCAGTTCCCAGACCGGGCCCTACGAGCAGTACTTC.

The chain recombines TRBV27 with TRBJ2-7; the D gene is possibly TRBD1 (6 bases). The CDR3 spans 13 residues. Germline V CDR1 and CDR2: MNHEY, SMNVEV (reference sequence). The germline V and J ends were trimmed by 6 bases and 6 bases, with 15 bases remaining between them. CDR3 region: CASRKPTGIEQYF. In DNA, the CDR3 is TGTGCCAGCAGGAAACCTACAGGGATCGAGCAGTACTTC.